This T cell receptor (beta chain) was identified in a study of shared clonotypes between healthy human individuals. Across the study: In total, the donors were two women and a few men aged 18 to 49. Each donor had three CD4 naive, three CD4 memory, two CD8 naive and one CD8 memory plate. Findings of the study overall: Non-shared clonotypes were found to have lower generation probabilities than the clonotypes that were shared by all four of the sorted-subset donors.

A remark on this clone: Antigen unknown.

A deep-level run was used for the assay. Assay used: immunoSEQ multiplex PCR; TCRdb lists only in-frame clones, some missing. The sample shows around 640,000 clones, 95% to 97% of them seen only once. It was CD45RO-negative cells, positively selected for CCR7, that made up naive CD8 cells, with terminally differentiated effector memory CD45RA+ cells excluded. The clonotype was recovered from a woman in her twenties or thirties in good health. Sequencing used naive CD8+ T cells sorted from blood.

The CDR3 nucleotides are TGTGCCAGCAGCGAGCCAGGGGGCGGGCACAATGAGCAGTTCTTC. Translated: CASSEPGGGHNEQFF. This chain uses TRBV7-8 with TRBJ2-1, with 8 nucleotides matching TRBD1. The V and J ends lost 5 bases and 5 bases, in that order; junction bases with no gene match: 8. Germline V gene data show CDR1 as SGHVS and CDR2 as FQNEAQ. The CDR3 contains 15 residues.